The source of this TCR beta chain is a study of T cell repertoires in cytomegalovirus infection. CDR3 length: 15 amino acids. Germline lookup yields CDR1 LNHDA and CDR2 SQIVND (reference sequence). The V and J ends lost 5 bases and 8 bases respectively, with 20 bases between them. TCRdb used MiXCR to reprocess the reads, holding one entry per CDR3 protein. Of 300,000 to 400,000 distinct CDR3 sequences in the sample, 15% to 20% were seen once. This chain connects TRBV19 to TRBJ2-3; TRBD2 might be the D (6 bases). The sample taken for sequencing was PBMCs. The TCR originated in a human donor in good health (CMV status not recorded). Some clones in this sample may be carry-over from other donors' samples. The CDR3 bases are TGTGCCAGTAGTGTGCCTAGCGCCCAGCCAGGTACGCAGTATTTT. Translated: CASSVPSAQPGTQYF. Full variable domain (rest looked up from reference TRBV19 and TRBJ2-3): DGGITQSPKYLFRKEGQNVTLSCEQNLNHDAMYWYRQDPGQGLRLIYYSQIVNDFQKGDIAEGYSVSREKKESFPLTVTSAQKNPTAFYLCASSVPSAQPGTQYFGPGTRLTVL.